This T cell receptor (beta chain) was documented in a study of T cells in Graves' hyperthyroidism and ophthalmopathy (dated by TCRdb to between 2017 and 2020). Some background on the complete study: Peripheral blood was collected at initial diagnosis, before any treatment. Thyroid tissue and blood T-cell repertoires from several Graves' hyperthyroidism patients were also compared in the study. Prospective prediction of ophthalmopathy was tested in an independent validation cohort of under 20 hyperthyroidism patients and roughly 16 patients who later progressed to ophthalmopathy. The approximately 98 discovery patients were randomly divided into training and test sets at a 7:3 ratio. To identify TCR V-J signatures that set the groups apart, the researchers used a discovery cohort of 100 or so patients, made up of under 45 with Graves' ophthalmopathy and about 59 with stable Graves' hyperthyroidism. According to the paper, TCR Vbeta CDR3 sequencing was carried out on over 130 peripheral blood samples, which came from over 40 ophthalmopathy, around 74 hyperthyroidism and some 17 progressor patients. Once sampling was done, hyperthyroidism patients were given methimazole at a starting dose of 30 mg daily, whereas ophthalmopathy patients were given high-dose intravenous methylprednisolone.

TCR beta CDR3 regions were amplified from RNA transcripts. A first-round RT-PCR of the TCR CDR3 used the HTBI primer set with the Qiagen OneStep RT-PCR kit. A second multiplex PCR round built the libraries, followed by size selection and purification. The libraries were sequenced on an Illumina HiSeq2000 using paired-end 100 bp reads. As for how the authors treated the data: SOAPnuke was used to process the raw data, removing reads that contained adapters or uncalled bases, had a mean Phred below 15, or lacked an exact match to the constant primer or identifier. High-quality paired reads were merged using COPE v1.2.5, and each unique nucleotide sequence was defined as a clonotype. Clonotypes were aligned to IMGT TRBV, TRBD and TRBJ reference segments using MiTCR v1.1. The analysis was restricted to V-J combinations with a frequency above 0.0001, which together covered approximately 99% of the repertoires. A TCS score was defined as the ratio between F50 (clonal expansion) and ExV (chaos), using BLOSUM62-based TCRdist between CDR3 peptides within each V-J. Welch's t-statistics and random forest reduced around 550 V-J features to under 15, which were used in a naive Bayes classifier (R e1071). The similarity between thyroid and blood repertoires was quantified using the Morisita-Horn index. The raw public reads went through TCRdb reprocessing: fastp at Q25, MiXCR clone calling, in-frame beta chains kept. Each entry merges the rows of one CDR3 protein and shows their most common DNA and genes. TCRdb assigned the V and J calls; the authors' analysis was not used. The sample profile shows more than 55,000 distinct CDR3 sequences; approximately 53% of them were found once. More than 3% of the sample is held by the ten biggest clonotypes.

The CDR3 contains 15 residues, cysteine and phenylalanine counted. Here the CDR3 DNA is all that survives: 45 bases in frame from base 1. The trim is 0 bases for V and 5 bases for J, with a gap of 11 bases between the germline ends. CDR1 and CDR2 are read off the germline V gene as LGHNA and YNFKEQ. The sample holds many counts of this clonotype. Its specific antigen is unknown. Nothing much larger sits one base from this clone, and base qualities are not available. Ophthalmopathy patients had moderately to severely active disease, with a Clinical Activity Score of 3 or more, a NOSPECS grade of 4 or more, and a disease duration of less than 3 months. Any patient with an uncontrolled infection, another autoimmune disease, pregnancy or lactation was excluded. Diagnoses relied on clinical symptoms, serum thyroxine and TRAb, thyroid ultrasound and orbital computed tomography. PBMCs were isolated from more than 8 ml of fresh peripheral blood by Ficoll-Paque density gradient centrifugation. Total RNA was extracted with Trizol reagent, and quality was checked on an Agilent 2100 Bioanalyzer.

Study-level results and caveats: Most expanded thyroid clonotypes (frequency above 0.001) were also detected in blood, suggesting blood repertoires may reflect thyroid immune responses. Sample size was not statistically predetermined, and investigators were not blinded to group allocation. A model built on a 13 V-J signature distinguished ophthalmopathy from stable hyperthyroidism, reaching about 88% sensitivity and under 84% specificity in cross-validation and 80%/75% in testing. In validation, progression to ophthalmopathy was predicted by the model with 70% to 71% sensitivity and 72% to 85% specificity, a median of around 6.5 months before onset.

The specimen sequenced was blood. The chain uses TRBV4-2 and TRBJ2-1, with TRBD2 tentatively as D gene (5 bases match). The receptor was isolated from a woman in her fifties or sixties with Graves' ophthalmopathy. The CDR3 is CASSQDRRVDNEQFF. The sequenced DNA: TGTGCCAGCAGCCAAGATAGGCGGGTCGACAATGAGCAGTTCTTC.